This T cell receptor beta chain was profiled in a study of cytomegalovirus exposure and HLA in healthy donors. Findings and caveats of the study: Reports indicated that the classifier achieved high specificity and sensitivity in diagnosing cytomegalovirus status. First-cohort TCR clusters were later found to tend to co-occur in the 120 or so validation repertoires. Investigators reported 164 TCR beta chains as tied to cytomegalovirus.

CDR1 and CDR2 (germline): SNHLY, FYNNEI. V was shortened by 4 bases and J by 3 bases, with 12 bases between the two germline ends. The CDR3 has 14 amino acids. This clone was counted once. Its antigen is unidentified. Sequenced by immunoSEQ multiplex PCR; TCRdb stores in-frame clones only, minus some. The table shows 59,000 or so clones, with 89% occurring only once. Sequences were obtained from PBMCs. This chain uses TRBV2 with TRBJ2-5; tentatively, D is TRBD1 (5 bases). This TCR derives from a woman aged 18-29 years in good health and CMV-seronegative. The CDR3 sequence is CASSVRTSKETQYF. CDR3 DNA: TGTGCCAGCAGTGTACGGACATCTAAAGAGACCCAGTACTTC.